Each of the 30 T cell receptor beta chains below was sequenced from the same sample in a study of T-cell reconstitution after alpha-beta-depleted transplantation in children. Unique molecular identifiers were incorporated during preparation of the TCRbeta library. TCRdb re-called the PCR reads through MiXCR, storing one row per CDR3 protein. This sample has about 980,000 distinct CDR3 sequences; roughly 31% occur once, and the top ten carry around 30%. Here the sequenced sample was PBMCs, mostly from graft donor cells, taken 360 days after TCRalphabeta/CD19-depleted stem cell transplant. Every receptor here comes from a boy less than two years old who had a stem cell transplant for SCID, so the T cells may come from the graft donor.

This clonotype was observed a few times. The CDR3 bases are TGTGCCAGCAGCCAACAGGGGCGATTCAACAATGAGCAGTTCTTC. It codes for CASSQQGRFNNEQFF. The chain is built from TRBV3-1 and TRBJ2-1, with TRBD1 as a possible D gene (6 bases). This CDR3 is 15 amino acids long. Trimming pared 2 bases from V and 5 bases from J, leaving 13 bases between. Germline V gene data show CDR1 as LGHDT and CDR2 as YNNKEL (reference sequence).

This clonotype has only a few counts. The V and J genes are TRBV28 and TRBJ2-3; TRBD2 might be the D (5 bases). Deletions cut 3 bases from V and 0 bases from J, with 16 bases between. CDR3 size: 17 residues. Germline V gene lookup returns CDR1 MDHEN and CDR2 SYDVKM. CDR3: CASSLPPEGTSTDTQYF. The CDR3 DNA reads TGTGCCAGCAGTTTGCCCCCCGAGGGCACTAGCACAGATACGCAGTATTTT.

The rearrangement links TRBV15 to TRBJ2-3, with 11 bases fitting TRBD2. There are 14 residues in the CDR3. The V gene end was trimmed by 3 bases and the J gene end by 14 bases; junction bases not matched to a gene: 10. CDR1 is LNHNV, CDR2 YYDKDF, per germline (reference sequence). The CDR3 nucleotides read TGTGCCACCAGCAGGGCCGGGACTAGCGGTGCCAGGTATTTT. Translated, it gives CATSRAGTSGARYF.

Many counts were recorded for this clonotype. The rearrangement uses TRBV7-6 and TRBJ2-5; D gene ambiguous. With 5 bases removed from V and 4 bases from J, the gap between germline ends came to 8 bases. Germline assignment: CDR1 SGHVS and CDR2 FNYEAQ. The CDR3 contains 12 residues. Here the CDR3 reads CASSPIGETQYF. Written as DNA, the CDR3 is TGTGCCAGCAGCCCCATCGGAGAGACCCAGTACTTC.

This clonotype was observed a handful of times. This chain connects TRBV5-1 to TRBJ2-6; no clear D. The V and J ends lost 1 base and 0 bases respectively, with 8 bases between them. This CDR3 spans 16 amino acids. The V gene's germline CDR1 is SGHRS and CDR2 YFSETQ. The CDR3: CASSLLSNSGANVLTF. CDR3 bases: TGCGCCAGCAGCTTGCTCTCAAACTCTGGGGCCAACGTCCTGACTTTC.

The V gene is TRBV3-1, the J gene TRBJ2-7, with 9 bases fitting TRBD1. The CDR3 has 17 amino acids. Germline V lookup: CDR1 LGHDT, CDR2 YNNKEL (reference sequence). Trimming removed 4 bases from V and 2 bases from J; junction bases left unmatched: 12. CDR3 in amino acids: CASSPLEGQGSPYEQYF. The CDR3, as DNA: TGTGCCAGCAGCCCGCTTGAAGGACAGGGGTCTCCCTACGAGCAGTACTTC.

This clonotype was seen a few times. The chain employs TRBV6-2 or TRBV6-3 and TRBJ2-1; possible D gene TRBD2, 7 bases. The ends were cut back, 7 bases at V and 4 bases at J, with 11 bases in the middle. The CDR3 contains 13 residues. The germline V gene has CDR1 MNHEY and CDR2 SVGEGT. CDR3 in DNA: TGTGCCAGCACGGCGGGGGCTTACAATGAGCAGTTCTTC. Residues: CASTAGAYNEQFF.

The chain recombines TRBV11-2 with TRBJ2-5; no clear D gene. The CDR3 is 16 residues long. Germline values: CDR1 SGHAT, CDR2 FQNNGV. With 5 bases removed from V and 2 bases from J, the gap between germline ends came to 18 bases. CDR3 amino acids: CASSPVERRDQETQYF. The CDR3 DNA follows: TGTGCCAGCAGCCCCGTTGAACGTCGAGATCAAGAGACCCAGTACTTC.

This clonotype was seen a handful of times. The chain employs TRBV15 and TRBJ2-3, with D possibly being TRBD2 (6 bases). The CDR3 is made up of 14 amino acids. V lost 3 bases and J 2 bases, leaving 9 bases between the germline ends. The germline V gene encodes CDR1 LNHNV and CDR2 YYDKDF (reference sequence). CDR3 in amino acids: CATSSGLFTDTQYF. The CDR3 DNA follows: TGTGCCACCAGCAGCGGACTATTCACAGATACGCAGTATTTT. Variable domain in full (rest from reference TRBV15 and TRBJ2-3): DAMVIQNPRYQVTQFGKPVTLSCSQTLNHNVMYWYQQKSSQAPKLLFHYYDKDFNNEADTPDNFQSRRPNTSFCFLDIRSPGLGDTAMYLCATSSGLFTDTQYFGPGTRLTVL.

This clonotype has just a few counts. The chain uses TRBV29-1 and TRBJ2-7; 9 bases fit TRBD1. This CDR3 region has 14 residues. Germline assignment: CDR1 SQVTM and CDR2 ANQGSEA. J was trimmed by 3 bases and V by 1 base; bases with no gene match: 4. The CDR3 DNA is TGCAGCGTTGAAGGGGGACAGGGAGGCTACGAGCAGTACTTC. This encodes CSVEGGQGGYEQYF.

A few counts support this clonotype. The CDR3 sequence is CASQGGTTYEQYF. In nucleotides, the CDR3 is TGTGCCAGCCAAGGGGGAACGACCTACGAGCAGTACTTC. The chain carries TRBV12-3 or TRBV12-4 and TRBJ2-7; the D gene is possibly TRBD1 (6 bases). V was cut by 8 bases and J by 2 bases, with 13 bases left in between. The CDR3 runs to 13 residues.

This clonotype was observed a handful of times. The J gene is TRBJ2-2, the V gene TRBV12-3 or TRBV12-4; unclear D gene. Trimming removed 0 bases from V and 5 bases from J, with 10 bases in between. The CDR3 is made up of 15 amino acids. The CDR3 DNA reads as TGTGCCAGCAGTTTAGCGCTCAGAGATACCGGGGAGCTGTTTTTT. This translates into CASSLALRDTGELFF.

This clonotype has a count of ten or more. The genes are TRBV24-1 and TRBJ2-1; 13 nucleotides match TRBD2. The V and J ends lost 5 bases and 8 bases, in that order; junction bases with no gene match: 8. The CDR3 extends over 16 amino acids. The germline CDR1 and CDR2 sequences are KGHDR and SFDVKD. As DNA, the CDR3 is TGTGCCACCAGTGGCCTCACTAGCGGGGGGGCCCATGAGCAGTTCTTC. Its translation is CATSGLTSGGAHEQFF.

The V gene is TRBV5-1, the J gene TRBJ1-2, with D perhaps matching TRBD1 (6 bases). The germline V gene encodes CDR1 SGHRS and CDR2 YFSETQ. The CDR3 has 13 amino acids. The V gene lost 4 bases and the J gene lost 7 bases, with 14 bases spanning the gap. For the CDR3, the DNA is TGCGCCAGCAGCCCGGGAGGGACACTTGGCTACACCTTC. This sequence encodes CASSPGGTLGYTF.

This chain joins TRBV5-1 and TRBJ1-1; D remains unclear. Germline-derived CDR1 and CDR2 are SGHRS and YFSETQ. The ends were cut back, 4 bases at V and 4 bases at J, with 11 bases in the middle. The CDR3 is 13 residues long. The CDR3 sequence: CASSPTSGTEAFF. The CDR3 bases are TGCGCCAGCAGCCCCACGAGCGGCACTGAAGCTTTCTTT.

This clonotype showed up just a few times. This sequence joins TRBV7-8 and TRBJ2-3; D is undetermined. V was pared by 1 base and J by 5 bases, with 10 bases between. Germline V gene data show CDR1 as SGHVS and CDR2 as FQNEAQ. The CDR3 extends over 14 amino acids. CDR3 DNA sequence: TGTGCCAGCAGCTTAGAATGGTTTGGAGATACGCAGTATTTT. It specifies CASSLEWFGDTQYF.

This clonotype was seen a handful of times. This sequence joins TRBV7-2 and TRBJ2-1; TRBD2 matches 7 bases. Germline lookup yields CDR1 SGHTA and CDR2 FQGNSA. With V trimmed by 6 bases and J by 6 bases, 5 bases remained unmatched. This CDR3 region has 13 residues. In nucleotides, the CDR3 is TGTGCCAGCAGGAAGGGACTACCCAATGAGCAGTTCTTC. Encoded protein: CASRKGLPNEQFF.

The table lists this clonotype with a few counts. This chain uses TRBV13 with TRBJ1-1, with D maybe TRBD1 (5 bases). Germline values: CDR1 PRHDT, CDR2 FYEKMQ (reference sequence). V was cut by 3 bases and J by 2 bases, with 13 bases left in between. CDR3 length equals 15 residues. CDR3 sequence: CASSFPWTRNTEAFF. CDR3 DNA: TGTGCCAGCAGCTTCCCGTGGACAAGAAACACTGAAGCTTTCTTT.

V and J are TRBV20-1 and TRBJ2-7, with 7 bases lining up with TRBD1. The V gene end was trimmed by 1 base and the J gene end by 4 bases; junction bases not matched to a gene: 4. The germline CDR1 and CDR2 sequences are DFQATT and SNEGSKA (reference sequence). The CDR3 is 13 residues long. CDR3 bases: TGCAGTGCTAGAGCCGGGACAGTATACGAGCAGTACTTC. This encodes CSARAGTVYEQYF.

This clonotype came up a few times. The chain employs TRBV5-1 and TRBJ2-3; 9 nucleotides match TRBD1. Germline V gene lookup returns CDR1 SGHRS and CDR2 YFSETQ. The CDR3 has 16 residues. V trimming: 3 bases; J trimming: 2 bases; junction bases outside the gene matches: 7. The CDR3 nucleotides are TGCGCCAGCAGCTCGTCCGGGACAGGGCTCACAGATACGCAGTATTTT. It codes for CASSSSGTGLTDTQYF.

The chain joins TRBV18 to TRBJ2-1; unclear D gene. Trimming pared 1 base from V and 9 bases from J, leaving 16 bases between. The CDR3 totals 15 residues. The germline CDR1 and CDR2 sequences are KGHSH and LQKENI. Written as DNA, the CDR3 is TGTGCCAGCTCACCACAATCACCACAAGGTAGTGAGCAGTTCTTC. Translating it yields CASSPQSPQGSEQFF.

In regard to this clonotype: Because it lacks the conserved phenylalanine or tryptophan at the end, this CDR3 is likely a read error. The chain couples TRBV6-5 to TRBJ1-6, with D hard to call. The V gene's germline CDR1 is MNHEY and CDR2 SVGAGI. Trimming removed 0 bases from V and 6 bases from J, with 9 bases in between. CDR3 length equals 15 residues. CDR3 protein: CASSYSRVSNSPLHL. The CDR3 DNA follows: TGTGCCAGCAGTTACTCGAGAGTCAGTAATTCACCCCTCCACTTG.

J is TRBJ1-5 and V is TRBV20-1, with TRBD1 matching over 7 bases. The CDR3 sequence is 13 residues long. Losses at the gene ends were 6 bases for V and 4 bases for J; bases not matched to a gene: 6. The germline V gene has CDR1 DFQATT and CDR2 SNEGSKA (reference sequence). This CDR3 is CSATGTDNQPQHF. CDR3 sequence (DNA): TGCAGTGCGACCGGGACAGATAATCAGCCCCAGCATTTT.

The J gene is TRBJ2-5, the V gene TRBV20-1, with D maybe TRBD1 (5 bases). V lost 0 bases, J lost 5 bases, and 16 bases lay in between. Germline CDR1 and CDR2: DFQATT and SNEGSKA (reference sequence). The CDR3 consists of 15 residues. The CDR3 loop is CSARDRGSFWETQYF. The CDR3 DNA reads TGCAGTGCTAGAGATAGGGGCAGCTTTTGGGAGACCCAGTACTTC.

V usage is TRBV11-2 and J usage is TRBJ1-4, with 9 bases that match TRBD1. Looked up from germline, CDR1 is SGHAT and CDR2 is FQNNGV. CDR3 size: 18 residues. V lost 5 bases, J lost 5 bases, and 15 bases stayed unmatched. CDR3 amino acids: CASSLSPPWDRVNEKLFF. CDR3 DNA: TGTGCCAGCAGCCTCTCCCCACCTTGGGACAGGGTGAATGAAAAACTGTTTTTT.

The chain combines TRBV11-3 with TRBJ2-1, with 15 positions matching TRBD2. Germline V gene data show CDR1 as SGHNT and CDR2 as YENEEA. Unmatched junction bases numbered 3, after V lost 0 bases and J lost 9 bases. CDR3 length equals 16 residues. CDR3 coding DNA: TGTGCCAGCAGCTTAGAGGGACTAGCGGGGGGAGCTGAGCAGTTCTTC. Encoded protein: CASSLEGLAGGAEQFF.

The chain has TRBV5-1 and TRBJ2-7; the match to TRBD2 covers 7 bases. This CDR3 spans 15 amino acids. With 5 bases clipped from V and 4 bases from J, the junction kept 12 bases outside the gene matches. CDR1 is SGHRS, CDR2 YFSETQ, per germline. The CDR3 DNA is TGCGCCAGCAGGATAGGGCTAGCGGTGAATTACGAGCAGTACTTC. Protein: CASRIGLAVNYEQYF.

The chain has TRBV28 and TRBJ1-1; tentatively, D is TRBD1 (5 bases). Germline-derived CDR1 and CDR2 are MDHEN and SYDVKM. The CDR3 has 15 residues. Trimming pared 4 bases from V and 6 bases from J, leaving 18 bases between. This chain's CDR3 is CASSSISGRGAEAFF. CDR3 nucleotides: TGTGCCAGCAGTTCTATATCAGGGCGGGGCGCTGAAGCTTTCTTT.

This chain connects TRBV27 to TRBJ2-1; TRBD2 agrees at 10 bases. Germline CDR1 and CDR2: MNHEY and SMNVEV (reference sequence). The CDR3 loop spans 18 amino acids. The J segment lost 0 bases and the V segment lost 2 bases, leaving 7 bases of the junction unmatched. CDR3 sequence (DNA): TGTGCCAGCAGTTTAGGGACTAGCGCCTTGGGCTCCTACAATGAGCAGTTCTTC. It yields the protein CASSLGTSALGSYNEQFF.

The chain combines TRBV20-1 with TRBJ2-7, with TRBD2 matching 9 bases. CDR1 is DFQATT, CDR2 SNEGSKA, per germline (reference sequence). Unmatched junction bases numbered 11, after V lost 5 bases and J lost 6 bases. The CDR3 spans 14 residues. This CDR3 reads CSAENSGGLGEQYF. As DNA, the CDR3 is TGCAGTGCTGAGAATAGCGGGGGTCTTGGCGAGCAGTACTTC.